This T cell receptor (beta chain) was identified during a study of graft-versus-host responses after intestinal transplantation. Overall study context: Anti-thymocyte globulin induction preceded two to three years of tacrolimus and steroid maintenance in all recipients. General observations from the study: Across patients carrying graft-donor T cell macrochimerism, allografts held high graft-versus-host to host-versus-graft clonal ratios.

Clones were sequenced by immunoSEQ multiplex PCR, and TCRdb holds only the in-frame ones, with some missing. This sample has about 120,000 clones; approximately 95% occur once, and the top ten carry around 0.12%. The CDR3 consists of 15 residues. V dropped 5 bases and J dropped 10 bases, with 21 bases sitting between them. Germline-derived CDR1 and CDR2 are MDHEN and SYDVKM. In regard to this clone: Its antigen is not known.

This receptor was obtained from a human donor who received an intestinal transplant. The material sequenced was unstimulated CD4+ T cells sorted from spleen or lymph node cells, taken before intestinal transplant. The genes are TRBV28 and TRBJ2-1; D is perhaps TRBD2 (7 bases). In nucleotides, the CDR3 is TGTGCCAGCAGTCCCCCCCGGGGGGCCTCGGGCGAGCAGTTCTTC. Protein: CASSPPRGASGEQFF.